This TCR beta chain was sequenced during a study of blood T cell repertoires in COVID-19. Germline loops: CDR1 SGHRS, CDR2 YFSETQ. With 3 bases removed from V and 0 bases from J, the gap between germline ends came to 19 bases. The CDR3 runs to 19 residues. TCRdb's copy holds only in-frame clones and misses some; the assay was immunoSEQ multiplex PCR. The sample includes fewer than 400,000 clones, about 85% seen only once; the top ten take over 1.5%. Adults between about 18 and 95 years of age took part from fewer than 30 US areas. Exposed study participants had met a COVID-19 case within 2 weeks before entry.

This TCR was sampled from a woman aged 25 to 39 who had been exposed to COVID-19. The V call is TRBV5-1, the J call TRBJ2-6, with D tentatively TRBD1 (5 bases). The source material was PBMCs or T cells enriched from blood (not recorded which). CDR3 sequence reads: CASSWGNRGRPSGANVLTF. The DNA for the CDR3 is TGCGCCAGCAGCTGGGGAAATAGGGGTCGACCCTCTGGGGCCAACGTCCTGACTTTC.